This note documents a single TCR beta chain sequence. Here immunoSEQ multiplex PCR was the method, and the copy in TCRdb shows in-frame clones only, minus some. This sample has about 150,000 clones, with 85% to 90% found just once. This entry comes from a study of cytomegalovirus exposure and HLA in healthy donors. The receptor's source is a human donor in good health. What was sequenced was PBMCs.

CDR3 DNA: TGTGCCAGCAGTGAAGAAGGGTTGGGCGGGAGGGCCTGGAATGAGCAGTTCTTC. Residues: CASSEEGLGGRAWNEQFF. The chain recombines TRBV6-1 with TRBJ2-1; TRBD2 agrees at 9 bases. V lost 1 base, J lost 7 bases, and 14 bases stayed unmatched. This CDR3 spans 18 amino acids. Germline-derived CDR1 and CDR2 are MNHNS and SASEGT.